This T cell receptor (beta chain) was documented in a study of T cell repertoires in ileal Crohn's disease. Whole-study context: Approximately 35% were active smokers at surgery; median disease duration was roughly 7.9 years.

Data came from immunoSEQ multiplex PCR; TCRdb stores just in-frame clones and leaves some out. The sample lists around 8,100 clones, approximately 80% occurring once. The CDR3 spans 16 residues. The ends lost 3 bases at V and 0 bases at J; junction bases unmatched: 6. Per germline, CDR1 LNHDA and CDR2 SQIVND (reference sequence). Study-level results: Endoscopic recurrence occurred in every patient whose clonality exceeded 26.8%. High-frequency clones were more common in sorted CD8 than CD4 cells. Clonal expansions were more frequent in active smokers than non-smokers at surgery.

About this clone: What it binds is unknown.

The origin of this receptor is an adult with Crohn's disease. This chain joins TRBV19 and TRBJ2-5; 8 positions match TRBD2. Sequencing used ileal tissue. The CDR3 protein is CASSINPSGYQETQYF. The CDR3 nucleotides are TGTGCCAGTAGTATTAACCCTAGCGGGTACCAAGAGACCCAGTACTTC.